This TCR beta chain was documented in a study of T cell changes during pregnancy in multiple sclerosis (dated by TCRdb to the late 2010s). Background on the whole study: In women with multiple sclerosis, the researchers looked at how the T cell repertoire shifted as pregnancy progressed.

About this clone: It lacks a known antigen. Base qualities were left out, and no much larger clone turns up one base away.

The library came from the immunoSEQ multiplex PCR assay. This immuneACCESS table, as held by TCRdb, lists in-frame sequences with V and J called but not all clones. Of the missing ones, under half trace to an unresolved V gene in checked studies; the others have no known cause. The sample contains 55,000 to 70,000 clones, about 89% of them found a single time. About 2.7% of the sample is held by the ten biggest clonotypes. The TCR sequence derives from a female donor with multiple sclerosis, enrolled in a pregnancy study. The sequences come from peripheral blood, collected in the first trimester of pregnancy.

The CDR3 region has the sequence CATARAGNEQFF. The bases are TGTGCCACCGCAAGGGCGGGGAATGAGCAGTTCTTC. The chain links TRBV27 with TRBJ2-1, with TRBD2 as a weak D call on 6 bases. Reading from cysteine to phenylalanine, the CDR3 counts 12 amino acids. The only DNA kept is the CDR3, 36 bases in frame from the first base. According to the germline V gene (reference sequence), CDR1 reads MNHEY and CDR2 reads SMNVEV. V and J are truncated by 10 bases and 7 bases respectively, leaving an intervening sequence of 14 bases.